This T cell receptor (beta chain) was identified in a study of T cell responses to AZD1222 COVID-19 vaccine. Germline V lookup: CDR1 MNHEY, CDR2 SVGAGI. There are 11 residues in the CDR3. The germline V and J ends were trimmed by 4 bases and 4 bases, with 5 bases remaining between them. Measured with immunoSEQ multiplex PCR; TCRdb has only the in-frame clones, and not every one. The sample has over 100,000 clones; around 87% are singletons. The sample consisted of peripheral blood, taken on day 0 of AZD1222 vaccination. The sequence derives from an adult in good health. The chain has TRBV6-5 and TRBJ2-7; unclear D gene. The CDR3, as DNA: TGTGCCAGCAGTTCACTTTACGAGCAGTACTTC. Translation gives CASSSLYEQYF.